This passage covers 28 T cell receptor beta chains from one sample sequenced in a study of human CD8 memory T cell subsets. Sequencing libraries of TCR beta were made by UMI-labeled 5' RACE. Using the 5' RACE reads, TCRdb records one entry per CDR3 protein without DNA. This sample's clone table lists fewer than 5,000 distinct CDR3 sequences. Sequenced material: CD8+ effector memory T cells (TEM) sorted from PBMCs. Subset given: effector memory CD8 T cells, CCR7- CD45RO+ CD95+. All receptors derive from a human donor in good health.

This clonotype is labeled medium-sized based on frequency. The CDR3 sequence: CSARGDRPYEQYF. The rearrangement uses TRBV20-1 and TRBJ2-7; TCRdb reports TRBD1, a call that lacks DNA to check it against. The germline V gene encodes CDR1 DFQATT and CDR2 SNEGSKA (reference sequence). The CDR3 runs to 13 residues.

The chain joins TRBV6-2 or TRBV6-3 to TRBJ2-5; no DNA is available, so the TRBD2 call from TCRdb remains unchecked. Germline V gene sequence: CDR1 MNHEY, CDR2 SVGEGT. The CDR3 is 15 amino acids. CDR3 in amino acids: CATSTTTSGGETQYF.

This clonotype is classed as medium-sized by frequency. The CDR3 here is CASSYSSYEQYF. The chain has TRBV28 and TRBJ2-7. CDR1 and CDR2 from the germline V gene are MDHEN and SYDVKM. CDR3 length equals 12 residues. The complete variable domain, with remaining parts taken from reference TRBV28 and TRBJ2-7, reads DVKVTQSSRYLVKRTGEKVFLECVQDMDHENMFWYRQDPGLGLRLIYFSYDVKMKEKGDIPEGYSVSREKKERFSLILESASTNQTSMYLCASSYSSYEQYFGPGTRLTVT.

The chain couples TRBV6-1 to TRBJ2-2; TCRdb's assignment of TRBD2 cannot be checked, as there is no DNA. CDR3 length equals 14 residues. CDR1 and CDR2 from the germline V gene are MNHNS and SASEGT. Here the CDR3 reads CASSGAGDTGELFF.

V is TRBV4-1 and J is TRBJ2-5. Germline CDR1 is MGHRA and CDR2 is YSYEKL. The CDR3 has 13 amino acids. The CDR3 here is CASSQDLQETQYF.

The CDR3 loop is CASSLAFTSGTYNEQFF. The V call is TRBV7-8, the J call TRBJ2-1; TCRdb picks TRBD2, but there is no DNA to check that call. Per the germline V gene, CDR1 is SGHVS and CDR2 is FQNEAQ. This CDR3 contains 17 residues.

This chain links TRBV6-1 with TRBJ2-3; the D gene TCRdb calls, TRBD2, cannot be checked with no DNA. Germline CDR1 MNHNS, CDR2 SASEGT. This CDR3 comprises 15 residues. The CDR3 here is CASSVSLDSTDTQYF.

This CDR3 is CAVAFSGGATDEQFF. The rearrangement uses TRBV6-2 or TRBV6-3 and TRBJ2-1; TCRdb reports TRBD2, a call that lacks DNA to check it against. The CDR3 is 15 residues long. Germline loops: CDR1 MNHEY, CDR2 SVGEGT.

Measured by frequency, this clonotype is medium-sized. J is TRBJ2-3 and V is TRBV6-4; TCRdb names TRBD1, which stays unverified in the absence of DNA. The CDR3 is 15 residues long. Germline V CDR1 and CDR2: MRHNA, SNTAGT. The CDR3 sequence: CASSDRTGDTDTQYF.

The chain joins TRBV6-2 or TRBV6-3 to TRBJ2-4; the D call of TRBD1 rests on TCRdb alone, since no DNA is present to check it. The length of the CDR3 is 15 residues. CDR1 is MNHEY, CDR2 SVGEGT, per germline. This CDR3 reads CASSPPAGGVNIQYF.

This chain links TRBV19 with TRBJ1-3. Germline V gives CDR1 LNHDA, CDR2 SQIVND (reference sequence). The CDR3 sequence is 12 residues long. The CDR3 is CASSVPGNTIYF. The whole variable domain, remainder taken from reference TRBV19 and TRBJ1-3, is DGGITQSPKYLFRKEGQNVTLSCEQNLNHDAMYWYRQDPGQGLRLIYYSQIVNDFQKGDIAEGYSVSREKKESFPLTVTSAQKNPTAFYLCASSVPGNTIYFGEGSWLTVV.

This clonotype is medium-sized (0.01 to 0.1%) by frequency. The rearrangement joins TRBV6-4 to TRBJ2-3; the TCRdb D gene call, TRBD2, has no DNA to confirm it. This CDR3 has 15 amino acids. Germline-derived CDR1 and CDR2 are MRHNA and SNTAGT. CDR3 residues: CASSRTSGQADTQYF.

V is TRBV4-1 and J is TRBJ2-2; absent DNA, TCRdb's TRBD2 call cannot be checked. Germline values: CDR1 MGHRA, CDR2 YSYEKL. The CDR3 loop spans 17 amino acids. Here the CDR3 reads CASSHDGLAGDPGELFF.

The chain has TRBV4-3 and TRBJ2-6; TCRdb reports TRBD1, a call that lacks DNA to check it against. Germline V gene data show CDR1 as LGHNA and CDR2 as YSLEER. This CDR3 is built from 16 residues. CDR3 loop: CASSQEAGSGANVLTF.

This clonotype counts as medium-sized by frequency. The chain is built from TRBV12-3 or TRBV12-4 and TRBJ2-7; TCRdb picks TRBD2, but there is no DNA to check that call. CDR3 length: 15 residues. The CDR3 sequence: CASSLRGRAGYEQYF.

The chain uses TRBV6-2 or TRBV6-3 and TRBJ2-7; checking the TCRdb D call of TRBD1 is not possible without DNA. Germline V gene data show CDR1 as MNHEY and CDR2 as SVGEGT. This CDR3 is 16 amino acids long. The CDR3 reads CASSYSLGGRSYEQYF.

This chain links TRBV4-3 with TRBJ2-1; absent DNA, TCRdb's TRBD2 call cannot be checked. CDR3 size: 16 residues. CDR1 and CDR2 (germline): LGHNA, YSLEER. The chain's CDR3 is CASSQEPTAAGNEQFF.

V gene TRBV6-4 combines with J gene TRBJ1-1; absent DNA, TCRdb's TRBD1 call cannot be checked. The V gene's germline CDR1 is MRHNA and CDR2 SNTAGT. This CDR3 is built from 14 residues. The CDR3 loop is CASSLTGTNTEAFF.

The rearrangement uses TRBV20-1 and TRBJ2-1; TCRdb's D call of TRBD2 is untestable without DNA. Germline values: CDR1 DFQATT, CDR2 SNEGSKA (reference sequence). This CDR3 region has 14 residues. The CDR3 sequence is CSARVGLDYNEQFF.

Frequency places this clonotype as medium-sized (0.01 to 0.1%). The CDR3 is CASTDGPNTGELFF. The V gene is TRBV6-4, the J gene TRBJ2-2. CDR1 is MRHNA and CDR2 is SNTAGT in the germline V gene. This CDR3 is built from 14 residues.

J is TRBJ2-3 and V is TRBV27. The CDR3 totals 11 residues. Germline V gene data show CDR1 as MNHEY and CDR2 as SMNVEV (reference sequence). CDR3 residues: CASSSLDTQYF.

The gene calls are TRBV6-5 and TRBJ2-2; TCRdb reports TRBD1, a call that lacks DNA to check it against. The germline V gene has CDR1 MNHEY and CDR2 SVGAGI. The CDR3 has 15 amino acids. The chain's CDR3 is CASSLQGENTGELFF.

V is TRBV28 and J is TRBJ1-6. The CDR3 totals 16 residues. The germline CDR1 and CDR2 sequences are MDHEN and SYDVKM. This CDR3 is CASSFRRDSYNSPLHF.

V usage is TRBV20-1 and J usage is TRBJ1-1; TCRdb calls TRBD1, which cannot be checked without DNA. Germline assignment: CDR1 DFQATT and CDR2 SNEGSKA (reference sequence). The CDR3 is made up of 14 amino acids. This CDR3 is CSARDGGGFTEAFF.

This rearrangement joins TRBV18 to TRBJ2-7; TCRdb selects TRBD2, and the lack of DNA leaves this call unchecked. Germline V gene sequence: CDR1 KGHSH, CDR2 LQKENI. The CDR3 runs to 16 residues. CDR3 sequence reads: CASSLVGAQSSYEQYF. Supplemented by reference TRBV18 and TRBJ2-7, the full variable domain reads NAGVMQNPRHLVRRRGQEARLRCSPMKGHSHVYWYRQLPEEGLKFMVYLQKENIIDESGMPKERFSAEFPKEGPSILRIQQVVRGDSAAYFCASSLVGAQSSYEQYFGPGTRLTVT.

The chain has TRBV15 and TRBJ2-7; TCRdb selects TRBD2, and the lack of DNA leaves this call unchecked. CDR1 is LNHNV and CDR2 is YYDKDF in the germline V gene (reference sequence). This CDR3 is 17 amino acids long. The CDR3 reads CATSRVAGGPLGDEQYF.

CDR3 region: CSARLQDGSGRVTAPYEQYF. The V and J genes are TRBV20-1 and TRBJ2-7; as DNA is missing, the TRBD2 call by TCRdb cannot be tested. The CDR3 has 20 amino acids. Germline V gene data show CDR1 as DFQATT and CDR2 as SNEGSKA (reference sequence).

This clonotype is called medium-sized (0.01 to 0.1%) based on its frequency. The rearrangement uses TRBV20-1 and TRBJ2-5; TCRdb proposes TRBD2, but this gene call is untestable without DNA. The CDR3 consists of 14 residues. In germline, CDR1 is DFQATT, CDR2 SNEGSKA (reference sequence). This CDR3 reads CSPRLAGGTETQYF.